The clone carrying this T cell receptor (beta chain) was observed a few times. This entry is derived from a study of blood T cell repertoires in COVID-19. Study-level information: Sample material is recorded as cDNA or gDNA derived from T cells, B-cell-depleted T cells, or PBMCs.

TCRdb's copy holds only in-frame clones and misses some; the assay was immunoSEQ multiplex PCR. In the table there are about 120,000 clones, about 70% of which are singletons. The CDR3 runs 13 residues. Germline values: CDR1 SGHNT, CDR2 YYREEE (reference sequence). With V trimmed by 4 bases and J by 12 bases, 10 bases remained unmatched. The receptor was isolated from a woman aged 60-70 years with acute or convalescent COVID-19. This chain connects TRBV5-4 to TRBJ2-1, with 7 bases matching TRBD1. Input material: peripheral blood. In nucleotides, the CDR3 is TGTGCCAGCAGCCAGAATAACCGGGACAGGCAGTTCTTC. This encodes CASSQNNRDRQFF.